This T cell receptor (beta chain) derives from a study of blood T cell repertoires in COVID-19. Study summary: Spain, Italy and the United States supplied samples that represented acute and convalescent COVID-19. Sources were T cells, B-cell-depleted T cells, or PBMCs; the material itself was cDNA or gDNA.

The authors' processing: Nucleated cell counts were estimated from reference gene primer amplification. TCRdb's table, derived via immunoSEQ multiplex PCR, lists solely in-frame clones and lacks some. V and J calls and clone size follow that table, whereas D and trimming were derived from the DNA. The data contain approximately 250,000 clones, around 83% of them seen just once; the ten biggest clones take up roughly 1.4%. The V end was cut by 0 bases, the J end by 7 bases, with 7 bases between. Per the germline V gene, CDR1 is LGHDT and CDR2 is YNNKEL (reference sequence). The CDR3 covers 13 residues.

Sequencing was done on a sample of peripheral blood. The rearrangement uses TRBV3-1 (or the pseudogene TRBV3-2) and TRBJ1-3; D is undetermined. The clonotype comes from a woman aged 40 to 55 who had recovered from COVID-19. The CDR3 protein is CASSQEPGNTIYF. The DNA for the CDR3 is TGTGCCAGCAGCCAAGAACCCGGTAACACCATATATTTT.